This is a list of T cell receptor beta chains from one sample in a study of long-term antiretroviral therapy in people with HIV. Data came from immunoSEQ multiplex PCR; TCRdb stores just in-frame clones and leaves some out. The repertoire consists of about 30,000 clones, with 85% to 95% occurring once and the leading ten covering 3.1%. The sequencing here drew on unsorted PBMCs, taken 5.3 years after starting antiretroviral therapy. The receptor source for this set is a man aged 50-59 years with HIV. Both conserved end residues are part of each CDR3. A D gene is named only where the DNA matches it firmly. A row's size may be missing; if present it is once, few, many or a size class.

-	TRBV4-1	TRBJ1-1	once	TGCGCCAGCAGCCTAGAGAACACTGAAGCTTTCTTT	CASSLENTEAFF
-	TRBV15	TRBJ1-6	-	TGTGCCACCAGCAGAGATCGGACGGCAGGGGATAGTTCACCCCTCCACTTT	CATSRDRTAGDSSPLHF
TRBD2	TRBV14	TRBJ2-3	once	TGTGCCAGCAGCCAACCCGGGAGCGGGGGCTTCACAGATACGCAGTATTTT	CASSQPGSGGFTDTQYF
-	TRBV7-9	TRBJ1-2	-	TGTGCCAGCAGCTTAGCCGAGACAGGTTTCGATGGCTACACCTTC	CASSLAETGFDGYTF
TRBD2	TRBV5-4	TRBJ2-7	-	TGTGCCAGCAGCTTAGGAGCGGGGACTTCCTACGAGCAGTACTTC	CASSLGAGTSYEQYF
-	TRBV30	TRBJ2-3	-	TGTGCCTGGAAGGCTCTCCCAGATACGCAGTATTTT	CAWKALPDTQYF
-	TRBV27	TRBJ1-5	-	TGTGCCAGCAGTTTGGGGGGTTTACAGCCCCAGCATTTT	CASSLGGLQPQHF
-	TRBV10-3	TRBJ2-3	-	TGTGCCATCAGTGCCCCGGGGAGCACAGATACGCAGTATTTT	CAISAPGSTDTQYF
-	TRBV10-1	TRBJ1-1	-	TGCGCCAGCACCATAGGCACTGAAGCTTTCTTT	CASTIGTEAFF
-	TRBV7-2	TRBJ2-7	-	TGTGCCAGCAGCTTATCTGGAGGGGATCGGGAGCAGTACTTC	CASSLSGGDREQYF
-	TRBV9	TRBJ2-3	-	TGTGCCAGCAGCGTGGGCCCCTCCACAGATACGCAGTATTTT	CASSVGPSTDTQYF
TRBD2	TRBV13	TRBJ2-7	-	TGTGCCAGCAGCCAATCGCTAGCGGGGGTCCTCTCCTACGAGCAGTACTTC	CASSQSLAGVLSYEQYF
TRBD1	TRBV30	TRBJ1-3	-	TGTGCCTGGGGTGGACAGGGGAGCACCGGAAACACCATATATTTT	CAWGGQGSTGNTIYF
TRBD1	TRBV18	TRBJ1-1	-	TGTGCCAGCTCACTAGACAGGGGAGATGAAGCTTTCTTT	CASSLDRGDEAFF
-	TRBV30	TRBJ1-2	few	TGTGCCTGGAGTGCCTCCGGGACTAGGAATGGCTACACCTTC	CAWSASGTRNGYTF
-	TRBV10-3	TRBJ1-5	-	TGTGCCATCACTCATACACCAAATCAGCCCCAGCATTTT	CAITHTPNQPQHF
-	TRBV5-1	TRBJ1-2	-	TGCGCCAGCAGCTTCGAGGGGGGCTATGGCTACACCTTC	CASSFEGGYGYTF
-	TRBV6-5	TRBJ1-2	-	TGTGCCAGCAGCACAGGGACATTAGATGGCTACACCTTC	CASSTGTLDGYTF
-	TRBV5-8	TRBJ1-1	-	TGTGCCAGCAGCTTGGAATTTCGGCAGGGAGGGGGTACTGAAGCTTTCTTT	CASSLEFRQGGGTEAFF
-	TRBV7-3	TRBJ2-1	-	TGTGCCAGCAGCCCCCGGGGAACCTACAATGAGCAGTTCTTC	CASSPRGTYNEQFF
TRBD1	TRBV9	TRBJ1-6	-	TGTGCCAGCAGCTCTGGGGGACAGTACGATTCACCCCTCCACTTT	CASSSGGQYDSPLHF
-	TRBV27	TRBJ2-2	-	TGTGCCAGCAGTTTATCGCTCACCGGGGAGCTGTTTTTT	CASSLSLTGELFF
TRBD1	TRBV6-1	TRBJ1-4	-	TGTGCCAGCAGTGGAGACAGGGGCAATGGTAGAAGAGATGAAAAACTGTTTTTT	CASSGDRGNGRRDEKLFF
-	TRBV7-9	TRBJ2-5	-	TGTGCCAGCAGCTTAGCCTTTCAGGGGAGTCGCGAGACCCAGTACTTC	CASSLAFQGSRETQYF
-	TRBV7-6	TRBJ1-1	once	TGTGCCAGCAGCTTAGACAGGGTGACTGAAGCTTTCTTT	CASSLDRVTEAFF
TRBD1	TRBV5-4	TRBJ2-3	-	TGTGCCAGCAGCTCCGGGACAGCGAGCACAGATACGCAGTATTTT	CASSSGTASTDTQYF
-	TRBV4-1	TRBJ1-2	-	TGCGCCAGCAGCCAAGGGGGGAATGGCTACACCTTC	CASSQGGNGYTF
TRBD1	TRBV13	TRBJ2-6	-	TGTGCCAGCAGGAATCGTGTGAGGGACAGTCTAGTCTCTGGGGCCAACGTCCTGACTTTC	CASRNRVRDSLVSGANVLTF
-	TRBV5-1	TRBJ2-2	-	TGCGCCAGTTCAAGGGGAGAATTATTCGGGGAGCTGTTTTTT	CASSRGELFGELFF
-	TRBV19	TRBJ2-7	-	TGTGCCTCTAGGGGAGAGTTCGGAGAGCAGTACTTC	CASRGEFGEQYF
-	TRBV30	TRBJ1-5	-	TGTGCCTGGAGTGTCCAAGGGAGCAATCAGCCCCAGCATTTT	CAWSVQGSNQPQHF
-	TRBV5-1	TRBJ2-7	-	TGCGCCAGCAGCTTCGGAGGGACGGCTTCCTACGAGCAGTACTTC	CASSFGGTASYEQYF
-	TRBV18	TRBJ1-3	-	TGTGCCAGCTCACCAAACACTGGAAACACCATATATTTT	CASSPNTGNTIYF
-	TRBV5-5	TRBJ2-1	-	TGTGCCAGCAGCTTCAGGGAACCCTACAATGAGCAGTTCTTC	CASSFREPYNEQFF
-	TRBV4-3	TRBJ2-7	-	TGCGCCAGCAGCCATGTGGACTCCAGGGGCTCCTACGAGCAGTACTTC	CASSHVDSRGSYEQYF
TRBD1	TRBV27	TRBJ2-1	-	TGTGCCAGCAGTCGCCAGACAGGGAGCTCCTACAATGAGCAGTTCTTC	CASSRQTGSSYNEQFF
-	TRBV7-9	TRBJ2-2	once	TGTGCCAGCAGCCCATCCGATCAGGCCCCGAGCACCGGGGAGCTGTTTTTT	CASSPSDQAPSTGELFF
TRBD1	TRBV28	TRBJ1-2	once	TGTGCCAGCAGTCCCCGGGACAGATCTGGCTACACCTTC	CASSPRDRSGYTF
TRBD1	TRBV10-1	TRBJ2-2	once	TGCGCCAGCAGTGAGTCGGGACAGACCGGGGAGCTGTTTTTT	CASSESGQTGELFF
TRBD1	TRBV6-1	TRBJ1-1	-	TGTGCCAGCAGCAGGGGGCTGAGATGGAACACTGAAGCTTTCTTT	CASSRGLRWNTEAFF
-	TRBV27	TRBJ1-2	-	TGTGCCAGCAGGTCAGACTATGGCTACACCTTC	CASRSDYGYTF
TRBD2	TRBV5-6	TRBJ2-2	-	TGTGCCAGCAGGGCGGCCAAACTACTAGCGGTAGACACCGGGGAGCTGTTTTTT	CASRAAKLLAVDTGELFF